The 29 T cell receptor beta chains below were found in one sample sequenced in a study of response to subunit inactivated influenza vaccine. TCRdb fed the RT-PCR reads into MiXCR, producing one record per CDR3 protein. This sample has about 570,000 distinct CDR3 sequences; about 10% occur once, and the top ten carry about 11%. These data were likewise used in another study, on T cells expressing NK-cell markers. From that study: 5'RACE template switching with UMIs produced the TCR beta cDNA.

This specimen consisted of PBMCs from blood, obtained on the day of vaccination. The receptor source for this set is a man aged 50 to 60 who received an inactivated influenza vaccine.

V gene TRBV29-1 combines with J gene TRBJ1-5; weak D call: TRBD1 (6 bases). Germline V lookup: CDR1 SQVTM, CDR2 ANQGSEA. Trimming removed 4 bases from V and 4 bases from J, with 17 bases in between. This CDR3 contains 15 residues. CDR3 region: CSVVAGASGNQPQHF. The DNA of the CDR3 is TGCAGCGTTGTTGCAGGGGCGTCCGGGAATCAGCCCCAGCATTTT.

The rearrangement joins TRBV30 to TRBJ1-2; D not resolved. The germline CDR1 and CDR2 sequences are GTSNPN and SVGIG (reference sequence). The V gene lost 0 bases and the J gene lost 4 bases, with 6 bases spanning the gap. The CDR3 spans 12 residues. DNA for the CDR3: TGTGCCTGGAGTGTAGAGGGCTATGGCTACACCTTC. Its translation is CAWSVEGYGYTF.

This clonotype was seen repeatedly, ten times or more. The V call is TRBV5-6, the J call TRBJ2-5; no firm D call. CDR1 SGHDT and CDR2 YYEEEE come from the germline V gene. This CDR3 comprises 16 residues. V was cut by 2 bases and J by 2 bases, with 16 bases left in between. This CDR3 is CASSLVTLRVQETQYF. CDR3 coding DNA: TGTGCCAGCAGCTTAGTCACCCTTCGTGTGCAAGAGACCCAGTACTTC.

The chain joins TRBV9 to TRBJ2-2, with D perhaps matching TRBD1 or TRBD2 (5 bases each). From germline, CDR1 is SGDLS and CDR2 YYNGEE. V lost 0 bases and J 4 bases, leaving 7 bases between the germline ends. The CDR3 spans 14 residues. The DNA of the CDR3 is TGTGCCAGCAGCGTAGATGGGGGCACCGGGGAGCTGTTTTTT. Its protein is CASSVDGGTGELFF.

There are a few counts of this clonotype. The chain carries TRBV5-1 and TRBJ1-1; D unresolved. This CDR3 spans 11 amino acids. Germline CDR1 and CDR2: SGHRS and YFSETQ. Trimming shortened V by 6 bases and J by 5 bases, and 8 bases separated the two germline ends. CDR3 sequence reads: CASTTRTEAFF. CDR3 nucleotides: TGCGCCAGCACAACCAGAACTGAAGCTTTCTTT.

This clonotype was detected a few times. This chain uses TRBV28 with TRBJ2-3; D unresolved. Germline V lookup: CDR1 MDHEN, CDR2 SYDVKM. The V end lost 2 bases, the J end lost 2 bases, and 14 bases lay between the germline ends. The CDR3 spans 16 residues. CDR3 region: CASSLGSQLNTDTQYF. In nucleotides, the CDR3 is TGTGCCAGCAGTTTAGGGTCGCAGCTAAACACAGATACGCAGTATTTT.

The table lists this clonotype with a few counts. The CDR3 sequence: CAMHWTGRLCVSYNEQFF. The CDR3 DNA is TGTGCCATGCATTGGACAGGGAGATTATGTGTCTCCTACAATGAGCAGTTCTTC. The chain is built from TRBV27 and TRBJ2-1, with 8 nucleotides matching TRBD1. The germline V gene has CDR1 MNHEY and CDR2 SMNVEV (reference sequence). The CDR3 spans 18 residues. V shed 10 bases and J 0 bases; nucleotides not matched to a gene: 17.

Only a few counts were recorded for this clonotype. The chain combines TRBV10-3 with TRBJ2-6; maybe TRBD2 (5 bases). Germline V gene data show CDR1 as ENHRY and CDR2 as SYGVKD. Deletions cut 11 bases from V and 0 bases from J, with 11 bases between. The CDR3 length is 14 residues. The CDR3 is CAVRGYSGANVLTF. In DNA, the CDR3 is TGTGCCGTCCGGGGTTACTCTGGGGCCAACGTCCTGACTTTC.

This clonotype was picked up a small number of times. This chain joins TRBV4-2 and TRBJ2-3; D unresolved. The V gene lost 0 bases and the J gene lost 6 bases, with 13 bases spanning the gap. From germline, CDR1 is LGHNA and CDR2 YNFKEQ. CDR3 length: 15 residues. The CDR3 DNA is TGTGCCAGCAGCCAAGAAAGAAATGGTTTGGATACGCAGTATTTT. It is translated as CASSQERNGLDTQYF.

In regard to this clonotype: The junction shows a germline mismatch at one end, possibly a read error. The J gene is TRBJ1-5, the V gene TRBV20-1; 10 nucleotides align to TRBD1. This CDR3 comprises 16 residues. Germline CDR1 DFQATT, CDR2 SNEGSKA (reference sequence). In DNA form, the CDR3 reads TGCTGTGCTAGAGATTCCGGGACAGGGGTCGATCAGCCCCAGCATTTT. Its protein product is CCARDSGTGVDQPQHF.

Only a few counts were recorded for this clonotype. The rearrangement joins TRBV18 to TRBJ2-3; D tentatively reads TRBD1 or TRBD2 (6 bases each). Trimming took off 1 base at V and 2 bases at J, with 13 bases between the two ends. Germline lookup yields CDR1 KGHSH and CDR2 LQKENI. The CDR3 totals 16 residues. The DNA for the CDR3 is TGTGCCAGCTCACCACTCGAACAGGGACTCACAGATACGCAGTATTTT. It translates to CASSPLEQGLTDTQYF.

The gene calls are TRBV15 and TRBJ1-1; tentative D call: TRBD1 (5 bases). The ends were cut back, 2 bases at V and 4 bases at J, with 14 bases in the middle. In germline, CDR1 is LNHNV, CDR2 YYDKDF (reference sequence). This CDR3 region has 15 residues. For the CDR3, the DNA is TGTGCCACCAGCAGATTACAGGTGAAGGGCACTGAAGCTTTCTTT. This gives the protein CATSRLQVKGTEAFF. Filled out from reference TRBV15 and TRBJ1-1, the complete variable domain reads DAMVIQNPRYQVTQFGKPVTLSCSQTLNHNVMYWYQQKSSQAPKLLFHYYDKDFNNEADTPDNFQSRRPNTSFCFLDIRSPGLGDTAMYLCATSRLQVKGTEAFFGQGTRLTVV.

The chain has TRBV2 and TRBJ2-2; 8 nucleotides match TRBD2. The J segment lost 6 bases and the V segment lost 6 bases, leaving 9 bases of the junction unmatched. CDR3 length: 15 residues. Germline V gives CDR1 SNHLY, CDR2 FYNNEI. CDR3 sequence: CASRKGTSLSGELFF. The CDR3 nucleotides are TGTGCCAGCAGGAAAGGGACTAGTTTATCCGGGGAGCTGTTTTTT.

This chain links TRBV6-2 or TRBV6-3 with TRBJ2-1; 10 bases match TRBD2. This CDR3 has 17 amino acids. V shed 2 bases, J shed 4 bases, and the junction held 8 bases outside the gene matches. Germline lookup yields CDR1 MNHEY and CDR2 SVGEGT. The CDR3, as DNA: TGTGCCAGCAGTTACGGTAGGACTAGCGGATCATACAATGAGCAGTTCTTC. This gives the protein CASSYGRTSGSYNEQFF.

V is TRBV24-1 and J is TRBJ2-7, with 8 bases that match TRBD2. Germline lookup yields CDR1 KGHDR and CDR2 SFDVKD. V was pared by 7 bases and J by 5 bases, with 6 bases of the junction left unmatched. The CDR3 spans 13 residues. The CDR3 sequence is CATRRGAGDEQYF. The DNA for the CDR3 is TGTGCCACCAGGCGGGGGGCAGGGGACGAGCAGTACTTC.

The chain couples TRBV29-1 to TRBJ1-1; no clear D. The ends were cut back, 7 bases at V and 5 bases at J, with 8 bases in the middle. The germline V gene encodes CDR1 SQVTM and CDR2 ANQGSEA. The CDR3 is 10 residues long. The CDR3 protein is CSASGTEAFF. The DNA for the CDR3 is TGCAGCGCCTCGGGAACTGAAGCTTTCTTT.

This clonotype has more than one count but fewer than ten. CDR3 protein: CSVEQGRETQYF. DNA of the CDR3: TGCAGCGTTGAACAGGGTCGAGAGACCCAGTACTTC. The chain links TRBV29-1 to TRBJ2-5; the D gene is possibly TRBD1 (5 bases). Germline V gene data show CDR1 as SQVTM and CDR2 as ANQGSEA. Trimming stripped 2 bases from V and 4 bases from J, with 8 bases between. The CDR3 consists of 12 residues.

The chain is built from TRBV7-2 and TRBJ1-5; no reliable D call. The CDR3 has 15 residues. V was shortened by 1 base and J by 0 bases, with 7 bases between the two germline ends. CDR1 and CDR2 (germline): SGHTA, FQGNSA. In DNA form, the CDR3 reads TGTGCCAGCAGCTTAGTAGGGTCTAGCAATCAGCCCCAGCATTTT. Translation gives CASSLVGSSNQPQHF. Drawing the rest from reference TRBV7-2 and TRBJ1-5, the complete variable domain is GAGVSQSPSNKVTEKGKDVELRCDPISGHTALYWYRQSLGQGLEFLIYFQGNSAPDKSGLPSDRFSAERTGGSVSTLTIQRTQQEDSAVYLCASSLVGSSNQPQHFGDGTRLSIL.

This clonotype was counted only a few times. V usage is TRBV7-9 and J usage is TRBJ2-1; no definite D call. The CDR3 covers 15 residues. CDR1 SEHNR and CDR2 FQNEAQ come from the germline V gene (reference sequence). Trimming removed 5 bases at V and 0 bases at J, with 11 bases between. The CDR3 DNA follows: TGTGCCAGCAGCATTCGCGCGAGCTCCTACAATGAGCAGTTCTTC. Translating gives CASSIRASSYNEQFF.

This clonotype was seen many times. The chain is built from TRBV3-1 and TRBJ2-3; 9 bases line up with TRBD2. With V trimmed by 4 bases and J by 3 bases, 2 bases remained unmatched. Germline V gene data show CDR1 as LGHDT and CDR2 as YNNKEL (reference sequence). The CDR3 is made up of 14 amino acids. The chain's CDR3 is CASSPTSGTDTQYF. The CDR3, as DNA: TGTGCCAGCAGCCCCACTAGCGGGACAGATACGCAGTATTTT.

This clonotype has just a few counts. The rearrangement joins TRBV12-3 or TRBV12-4 to TRBJ1-1, with a possible D match to TRBD1 (5 bases). CDR3 length equals 14 residues. V lost 6 bases, J lost 5 bases, and 16 bases lay in between. The CDR3 DNA follows: TGTGCCAGCAGCGCGAGACCGGGGGGGACTGAAGCTTTCTTT. It is translated as CASSARPGGTEAFF.

Written as DNA, the CDR3 is TGTGCCAGCAGCCAAGGGTCGTGGGACACCCTTTTCGCAGATACGCAGTATTTT. Its protein is CASSQGSWDTLFADTQYF. The chain carries TRBV4-2 and TRBJ2-3; a weak D match, TRBD1 (6 bases). Trimming removed 1 base from V and 4 bases from J, with 21 bases in between. The CDR3 length is 18 residues. Germline assignment: CDR1 LGHNA and CDR2 YNFKEQ.

This sequence joins TRBV20-1 and TRBJ2-5, with 9 bases matching TRBD2. In germline, CDR1 is DFQATT, CDR2 SNEGSKA (reference sequence). The J segment lost 7 bases and the V segment lost 3 bases, leaving 15 bases of the junction unmatched. This CDR3 has 16 amino acids. The CDR3: CSASGGAGTSFGTQYF. CDR3 DNA: TGCAGTGCTAGTGGGGGCGCTGGGACTAGCTTTGGGACCCAGTACTTC.

This clonotype has a handful of counts. The rearrangement joins TRBV5-1 to TRBJ2-2, with D perhaps matching TRBD1 (6 bases). V lost 4 bases, J lost 2 bases, and 12 bases lay in between. CDR1 is SGHRS and CDR2 is YFSETQ in the germline V gene. This CDR3 has 15 amino acids. CDR3 sequence reads: CASSGGQPNTGELFF. CDR3 DNA sequence: TGCGCCAGCAGCGGAGGACAGCCTAACACCGGGGAGCTGTTTTTT.

This clonotype was seen repeatedly, ten times or more. The chain links TRBV12-3 or TRBV12-4 to TRBJ2-7; 9 bases line up with TRBD1. The CDR3 extends over 13 amino acids. J was trimmed by 5 bases and V by 5 bases; bases with no gene match: 4. CDR3 loop: CASSPGQGNEQYF. CDR3 sequence (DNA): TGTGCCAGCAGTCCGGGACAGGGCAACGAGCAGTACTTC.

This chain connects TRBV12-3 or TRBV12-4 to TRBJ2-1; weak D call: TRBD2 (6 bases). The CDR3 runs to 13 residues. Between the trimmed V and J ends, which lost 6 bases and 5 bases, there was a span of 11 bases. The CDR3 DNA follows: TGTGCCAGCAGGATAGCGGAAAACAATGAGCAGTTCTTC. It codes for CASRIAENNEQFF.

The rearrangement links TRBV18 to TRBJ2-4; the D is unclear. Germline V gene lookup returns CDR1 KGHSH and CDR2 LQKENI. CDR3 size: 13 residues. The germline V and J ends were trimmed by 5 bases and 5 bases, with 10 bases remaining between them. This chain's CDR3 is CASSGVGQNIQYF. The CDR3 DNA sequence: TGTGCCAGCTCAGGGGTTGGGCAAAACATTCAGTACTTC.

This clonotype has only a few counts. The chain employs TRBV15 and TRBJ2-3, with 7 nucleotides matching TRBD2. Trimming at V came to 2 bases and at J to 2 bases, leaving 1 base not matched to a gene. The CDR3 spans 14 residues. From germline, CDR1 is LNHNV and CDR2 YYDKDF (reference sequence). The CDR3 sequence: CATSRLAATDTQYF. In nucleotides, the CDR3 is TGTGCCACCAGCAGACTAGCGGCCACAGATACGCAGTATTTT.

This clonotype was found a few times. V is TRBV24-1 and J is TRBJ2-7; D is undetermined. The CDR3 is 12 amino acids. Germline-derived CDR1 and CDR2 are KGHDR and SFDVKD. V was shortened by 4 bases and J by 3 bases, with 6 bases between the two germline ends. This chain's CDR3 is CATSDGVYEQYF. CDR3 nucleotide sequence: TGTGCCACCAGTGACGGCGTCTACGAGCAGTACTTC.